This is a list of T cell receptor beta chains from one sample in a study of T cell responses to AZD1222 COVID-19 vaccine. Method: immunoSEQ multiplex PCR; TCRdb's copy keeps in-frame clones and lacks some. The data show roughly 60,000 clones, about 87% seen once. Sequencing used peripheral blood, obtained on day 0 of AZD1222 vaccination. All receptors come from an adult in good health. CDR3s include the opening cysteine and the closing phenylalanine or tryptophan. D genes are given only for firm matches. Clone size is shown for a subset of rows, as once, few, many or a class of expanded clone.

j_call: TRBJ1-4
clone_size: .
cdr3_length: 13
d_call: .
v_call: TRBV5-1
cdr3_nt: TGCGCCAGCAAGGGGACCAATAATGAAAAACTGTTTTTT
cdr3_aa: CASKGTNNEKLFF

j_call: TRBJ1-6
clone_size: .
cdr3_length: 16
d_call: .
v_call: TRBV3-1/TRBV3-2
cdr3_nt: TGTGCCAGCAGCCAACAATCCGGGGGTAATAATTCACCCCTCCACTTT
cdr3_aa: CASSQQSGGNNSPLHF

j_call: TRBJ1-6
clone_size: .
cdr3_length: 15
d_call: TRBD1
v_call: TRBV6-5
cdr3_nt: TGTGCCAGCAGTACGACAGGGAGGGGAAATTCACCCCTCCACTTT
cdr3_aa: CASSTTGRGNSPLHF

j_call: TRBJ1-1
clone_size: .
cdr3_length: 14
d_call: TRBD1
v_call: TRBV5-1
cdr3_nt: TGCGCCAGCAGCCAGGGACAGAGTATCAGTGAAGCTTTCTTT
cdr3_aa: CASSQGQSISEAFF

j_call: TRBJ1-3
clone_size: .
cdr3_length: 11
d_call: .
v_call: TRBV30
cdr3_nt: TGTGCCTGGAGTAAAGGAAACACCATATATTTT
cdr3_aa: CAWSKGNTIYF

j_call: TRBJ2-2
clone_size: .
cdr3_length: 14
d_call: .
v_call: TRBV5-4
cdr3_nt: TGTGCCAGCAGCCCAAGGGGGGGCAAGGGGGAGCTGTTTTTT
cdr3_aa: CASSPRGGKGELFF

j_call: TRBJ2-3
clone_size: .
cdr3_length: 14
d_call: .
v_call: TRBV19
cdr3_nt: TGTGCCAGTAGTATAGTGGGGAGCACAGATACGCAGTATTTT
cdr3_aa: CASSIVGSTDTQYF

j_call: TRBJ2-3
clone_size: .
cdr3_length: 15
d_call: .
v_call: TRBV7-2
cdr3_nt: TGTGCCAGCAGCTTAGTCTCAGGGTTCACAGATACGCAGTATTTT
cdr3_aa: CASSLVSGFTDTQYF

j_call: TRBJ1-5
clone_size: .
cdr3_length: 14
d_call: .
v_call: TRBV10-3
cdr3_nt: TGTGCCATCAGTGAGTTGAGCAACAATCAGCCCCAGCATTTT
cdr3_aa: CAISELSNNQPQHF

j_call: TRBJ2-2
clone_size: .
cdr3_length: 13
d_call: .
v_call: TRBV18
cdr3_nt: TGTGCCAGCTCACCACCGTACACCGGGGAGCTGTTTTTT
cdr3_aa: CASSPPYTGELFF

j_call: TRBJ1-3
clone_size: .
cdr3_length: 14
d_call: TRBD1
v_call: TRBV3-1/TRBV3-2
cdr3_nt: TGTGCCAGCAGCGGCCGGGACAGGGGAAACACCATATATTTT
cdr3_aa: CASSGRDRGNTIYF

j_call: TRBJ2-3
clone_size: .
cdr3_length: 12
d_call: .
v_call: TRBV29-1
cdr3_nt: TGCAGCATTTCGGCTAGCACAGATACGCAGTATTTT
cdr3_aa: CSISASTDTQYF

j_call: TRBJ2-1
clone_size: .
cdr3_length: 15
d_call: TRBD2
v_call: TRBV5-4
cdr3_nt: TGTGCCAGCAGCTTGGGACTAGCGGGGGTCAGAGAGCAGTTCTTC
cdr3_aa: CASSLGLAGVREQFF

j_call: TRBJ2-7
clone_size: .
cdr3_length: 17
d_call: TRBD1
v_call: TRBV5-6
cdr3_nt: TGTGCCAGCAGCCTGACAGGGCTTGGCCCAGGGGCTGGGGAGCAGTACTTC
cdr3_aa: CASSLTGLGPGAGEQYF

j_call: TRBJ2-1
clone_size: .
cdr3_length: 15
d_call: .
v_call: TRBV14
cdr3_nt: TGTGCCAGCAGCCAACTGACTTCAGGATACAATGAGCAGTTCTTC
cdr3_aa: CASSQLTSGYNEQFF

j_call: TRBJ2-3
clone_size: .
cdr3_length: 15
d_call: TRBD1
v_call: TRBV5-1
cdr3_nt: TGCGCCAGCAGGCCGCAGGGGGCTCGCACAGATACGCAGTATTTT
cdr3_aa: CASRPQGARTDTQYF

j_call: TRBJ1-5
clone_size: .
cdr3_length: 16
d_call: TRBD1
v_call: TRBV7-8
cdr3_nt: TGTGCCAGCAGCCCAGAGGGACAGGGATACAATCAGCCCCAGCATTTT
cdr3_aa: CASSPEGQGYNQPQHF

j_call: TRBJ2-7
clone_size: .
cdr3_length: 11
d_call: .
v_call: TRBV7-3
cdr3_nt: TGTGCCAGCAGGCCCCCTTTGGAGCAGTACTTC
cdr3_aa: CASRPPLEQYF

j_call: TRBJ1-4
clone_size: .
cdr3_length: 16
d_call: .
v_call: TRBV9
cdr3_nt: TGTGCCAGCAGCGTAGGGCAGATTTCAACTAATGAAAAACTGTTTTTT
cdr3_aa: CASSVGQISTNEKLFF

j_call: TRBJ1-1
clone_size: .
cdr3_length: 13
d_call: .
v_call: TRBV29-1
cdr3_nt: TGCAGCGTTGAAGAGCCCCGACGGACTGAAGCTTTCTTT
cdr3_aa: CSVEEPRRTEAFF

j_call: TRBJ1-3
clone_size: .
cdr3_length: 14
d_call: .
v_call: TRBV18
cdr3_nt: TGTGCCAGCTCAGCACAGGGATCTGGAAACACCATATATTTT
cdr3_aa: CASSAQGSGNTIYF

j_call: TRBJ2-7
clone_size: .
cdr3_length: 13
d_call: .
v_call: TRBV7-9
cdr3_nt: TGTGCCAGCAGCTTATCCGGATCCTACGAGCAGTACTTC
cdr3_aa: CASSLSGSYEQYF

j_call: TRBJ1-2
clone_size: .
cdr3_length: 15
d_call: .
v_call: TRBV7-8
cdr3_nt: TGTGCCAGCAGCCCAGGGGCCCGGACAACCTATGGCTACACCTTC
cdr3_aa: CASSPGARTTYGYTF

j_call: TRBJ1-1
clone_size: .
cdr3_length: 13
d_call: .
v_call: TRBV29-1
cdr3_nt: TGCAGCGTTGAAGCTTACAGGAACACTGAAGCTTTCTTT
cdr3_aa: CSVEAYRNTEAFF

j_call: TRBJ2-7
clone_size: .
cdr3_length: 15
d_call: TRBD2
v_call: TRBV4-2
cdr3_nt: TGTGCCAGCAGCCAAGATTTAGCGGGCTCCTACGAGCAGTACTTC
cdr3_aa: CASSQDLAGSYEQYF

j_call: TRBJ2-3
clone_size: .
cdr3_length: 14
d_call: .
v_call: TRBV7-9
cdr3_nt: TGTGCCAGCAGCCGACGGGCGCGAACAGATACGCAGTATTTT
cdr3_aa: CASSRRARTDTQYF

j_call: TRBJ1-5
clone_size: .
cdr3_length: 16
d_call: .
v_call: TRBV7-9
cdr3_nt: TGTGCCAGCAGCTTAGGGGCGGGAGGCGGCAATCAGCCCCAGCATTTT
cdr3_aa: CASSLGAGGGNQPQHF

j_call: TRBJ1-1
clone_size: .
cdr3_length: 15
d_call: TRBD1
v_call: TRBV6-5
cdr3_nt: TGTGCCAGCCGGAGGGGGCAGGAGATGAACACTGAAGCTTTCTTT
cdr3_aa: CASRRGQEMNTEAFF

j_call: TRBJ1-3
clone_size: .
cdr3_length: 12
d_call: .
v_call: TRBV6-6
cdr3_nt: TGTGCCACTCGAAGGGGGGATGACACCATATATTTT
cdr3_aa: CATRRGDDTIYF

j_call: TRBJ1-2
clone_size: .
cdr3_length: 14
d_call: .
v_call: TRBV20-1
cdr3_nt: TGCAGTGCTAGTCTACCCCGGGGTAGCTATGGCTACACCTTC
cdr3_aa: CSASLPRGSYGYTF

j_call: TRBJ2-7
clone_size: .
cdr3_length: 15
d_call: .
v_call: TRBV27
cdr3_nt: TGTGCCAGCAGACCCGCAAAGGGACTGGCCTACGAGCAGTACTTC
cdr3_aa: CASRPAKGLAYEQYF

j_call: TRBJ1-5
clone_size: .
cdr3_length: 14
d_call: TRBD1
v_call: TRBV5-5
cdr3_nt: TGTGCCAGCAGCGTTGGGACAGGGGTTCAGCCCCAGCATTTT
cdr3_aa: CASSVGTGVQPQHF

j_call: TRBJ1-6
clone_size: .
cdr3_length: 14
d_call: .
v_call: TRBV6-5
cdr3_nt: TGTGCCAGCAGTACGGGACGGGATAATTCACCCCTCCACTTT
cdr3_aa: CASSTGRDNSPLHF

j_call: TRBJ1-3
clone_size: .
cdr3_length: 15
d_call: TRBD1
v_call: TRBV9
cdr3_nt: TGTGCCAGCAGCGAACAGGGGGCGCTCGGAAACACCATATATTTT
cdr3_aa: CASSEQGALGNTIYF

j_call: TRBJ2-7
clone_size: .
cdr3_length: 16
d_call: TRBD1
v_call: TRBV4-1
cdr3_nt: TGCGCCAGCAGCCAGGATATGGACAGGTCATCCTACGAGCAGTACTTC
cdr3_aa: CASSQDMDRSSYEQYF

j_call: TRBJ2-7
clone_size: once
cdr3_length: 14
d_call: TRBD1
v_call: TRBV6-5
cdr3_nt: TGTGCCAGCAGTTTGGACAGGGGTGGCTACGAGCAGTACTTC
cdr3_aa: CASSLDRGGYEQYF

j_call: TRBJ1-5
clone_size: .
cdr3_length: 15
d_call: .
v_call: TRBV19
cdr3_nt: TGTGCCAGTAGTATTACGTTGGCAGGTTATCAGCCCCAGCATTTT
cdr3_aa: CASSITLAGYQPQHF